The TCR beta chain described here comes from a study of neurological immune-mediated disorders. This clonotype has a count of ten or more. Its antigen is still unknown. The CDR3 is 17 amino acids. With V trimmed by 0 bases and J by 1 base, 7 bases remained unmatched. Germline V gene sequence: CDR1 SGHRS, CDR2 YFSETQ. TCRdb used MiXCR to reprocess the 5' RACE reads, holding one entry per CDR3 protein. The sample lists tens of thousands of distinct CDR3 sequences; around 3.7% were seen once. Findings of the study overall: The multiple sclerosis repertoire cluster lacked an association with any feature, whether clinical or MRI. Repertoires from 18 of 34 multiple sclerosis patients grouped phylogenetically into a related-CDR3 cluster, suggesting a possible signature.

The receptor's source is a man aged 35 to 55 with multiple sclerosis. This chain connects TRBV5-1 to TRBJ2-3; TRBD2 aligns across 8 bases. Sample: PBMCs. The CDR3 reads CASSLARGGLGTDTQYF. DNA for the CDR3: TGCGCCAGCAGCTTGGCTCGGGGGGGCCTCGGCACAGATACGCAGTATTTT.